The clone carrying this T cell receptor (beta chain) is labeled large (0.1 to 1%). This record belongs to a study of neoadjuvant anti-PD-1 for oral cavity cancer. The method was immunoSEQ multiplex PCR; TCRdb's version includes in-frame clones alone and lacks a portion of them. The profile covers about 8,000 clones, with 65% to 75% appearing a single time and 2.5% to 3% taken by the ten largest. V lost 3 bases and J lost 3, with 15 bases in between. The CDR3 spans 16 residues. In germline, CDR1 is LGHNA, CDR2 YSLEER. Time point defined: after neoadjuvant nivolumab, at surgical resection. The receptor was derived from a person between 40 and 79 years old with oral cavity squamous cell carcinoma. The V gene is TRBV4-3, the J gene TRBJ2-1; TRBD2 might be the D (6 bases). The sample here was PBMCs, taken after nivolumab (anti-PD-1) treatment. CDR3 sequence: CASSQSSAGGYNEQFF. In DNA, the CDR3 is TGCGCCAGCAGCCAGTCCTCAGCGGGCGGCTACAATGAGCAGTTCTTC.